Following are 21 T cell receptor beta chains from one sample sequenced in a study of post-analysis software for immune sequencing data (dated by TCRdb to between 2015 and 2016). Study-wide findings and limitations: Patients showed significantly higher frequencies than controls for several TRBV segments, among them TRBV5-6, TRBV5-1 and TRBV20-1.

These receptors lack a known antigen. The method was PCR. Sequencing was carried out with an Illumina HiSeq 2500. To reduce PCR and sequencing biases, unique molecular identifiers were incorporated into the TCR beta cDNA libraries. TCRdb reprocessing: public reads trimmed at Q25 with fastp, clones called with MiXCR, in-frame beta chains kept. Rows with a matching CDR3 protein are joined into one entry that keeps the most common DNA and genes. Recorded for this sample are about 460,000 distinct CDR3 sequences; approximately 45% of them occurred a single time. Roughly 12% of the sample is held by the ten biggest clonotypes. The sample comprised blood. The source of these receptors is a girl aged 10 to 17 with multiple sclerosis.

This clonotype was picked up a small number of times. This chain's CDR3 is CASGHGADTQYF. Written as DNA, the CDR3 is TGTGCCAGCGGACATGGGGCAGATACGCAGTATTTT. This chain joins TRBV5-5 and TRBJ2-3; D may be TRBD1 (5 bases). The CDR3 consists of 12 residues. Trimming took off 7 bases at V and 4 bases at J, with 10 bases between the two ends. Germline V gene sequence: CDR1 SGHKS, CDR2 YYEKEE (reference sequence).

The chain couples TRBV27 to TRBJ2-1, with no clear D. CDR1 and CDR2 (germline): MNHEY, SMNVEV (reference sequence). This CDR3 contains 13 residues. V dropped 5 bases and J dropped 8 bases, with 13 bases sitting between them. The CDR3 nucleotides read TGTGCCAGCAGTCCATATAGTATCCATGAGCAGTTCTTC. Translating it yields CASSPYSIHEQFF.

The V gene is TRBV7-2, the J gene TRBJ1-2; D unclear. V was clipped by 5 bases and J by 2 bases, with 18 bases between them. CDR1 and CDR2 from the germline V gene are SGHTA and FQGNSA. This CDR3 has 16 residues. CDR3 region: CASSIDLVPTNYGYTF. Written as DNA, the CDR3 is TGTGCCAGCAGCATCGACTTAGTCCCTACCAACTATGGCTACACCTTC.

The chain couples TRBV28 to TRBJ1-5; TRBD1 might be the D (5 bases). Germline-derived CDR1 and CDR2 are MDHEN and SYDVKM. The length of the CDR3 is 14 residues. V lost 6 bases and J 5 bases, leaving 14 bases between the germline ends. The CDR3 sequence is CASRTGTGYQPQHF. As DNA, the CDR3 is TGTGCCAGCAGAACCGGGACGGGGTATCAGCCCCAGCATTTT.

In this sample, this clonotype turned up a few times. CDR3 coding DNA: TGCGCCAGCAGCCAAGTCGGTGGGACAGAGGATGGCTACACCTTC. Translation gives CASSQVGGTEDGYTF. The genes are TRBV4-1 and TRBJ1-2; 7 bases map to TRBD1. With 1 base clipped from V and 6 bases from J, the junction kept 8 bases outside the gene matches. The CDR3 length is 15 residues. CDR1 MGHRA and CDR2 YSYEKL come from the germline V gene.

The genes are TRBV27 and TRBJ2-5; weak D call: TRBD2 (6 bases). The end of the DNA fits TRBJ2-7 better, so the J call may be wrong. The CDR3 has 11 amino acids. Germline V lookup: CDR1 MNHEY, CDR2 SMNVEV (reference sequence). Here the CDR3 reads CASGTPYEQYF. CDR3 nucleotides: TGTGCCAGTGGGACTCCCTACGAGCAGTACTTC.

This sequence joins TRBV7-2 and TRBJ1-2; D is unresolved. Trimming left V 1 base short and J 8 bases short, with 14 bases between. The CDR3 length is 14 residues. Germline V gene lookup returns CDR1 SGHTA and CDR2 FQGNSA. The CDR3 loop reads CASSLESGNRGYTF. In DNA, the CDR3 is TGTGCCAGCAGCTTAGAGTCCGGGAATAGGGGCTACACCTTC. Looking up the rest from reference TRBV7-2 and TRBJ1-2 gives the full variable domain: GAGVSQSPSNKVTEKGKDVELRCDPISGHTALYWYRQSLGQGLEFLIYFQGNSAPDKSGLPSDRFSAERTGGSVSTLTIQRTQQEDSAVYLCASSLESGNRGYTFGSGTRLTVV.

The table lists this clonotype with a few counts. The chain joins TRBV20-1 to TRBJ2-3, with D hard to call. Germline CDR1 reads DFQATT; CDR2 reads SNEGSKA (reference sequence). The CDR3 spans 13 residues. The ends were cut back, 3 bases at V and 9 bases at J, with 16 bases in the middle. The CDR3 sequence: CSARSLSLRTQYF. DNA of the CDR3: TGCAGTGCTAGGTCCCTATCCTTGAGGACGCAGTATTTT.

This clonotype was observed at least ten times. For the CDR3, the DNA is TGCAGCGCCCCGAAAGGGTCAGATGTTTACAATGAGCAGTTCTTC. Translation: CSAPKGSDVYNEQFF. The rearrangement joins TRBV29-1 to TRBJ2-1; no clear D. The CDR3 sequence is 15 residues long. From germline, CDR1 is SQVTM and CDR2 ANQGSEA. V gave up 7 bases and J gave up 4 bases, with 20 bases separating them.

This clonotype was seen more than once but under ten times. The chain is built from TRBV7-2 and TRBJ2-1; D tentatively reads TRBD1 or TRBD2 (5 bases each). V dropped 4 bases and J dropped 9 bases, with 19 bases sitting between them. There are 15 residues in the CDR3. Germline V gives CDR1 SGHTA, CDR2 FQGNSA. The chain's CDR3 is CASSSLVGVAGEQFF. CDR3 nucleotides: TGTGCCAGCAGCTCCCTCGTGGGGGTTGCTGGTGAGCAGTTCTTC.

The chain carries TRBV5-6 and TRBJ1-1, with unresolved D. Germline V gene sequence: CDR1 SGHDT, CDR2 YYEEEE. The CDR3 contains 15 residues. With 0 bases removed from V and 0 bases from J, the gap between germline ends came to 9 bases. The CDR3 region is CASSLVGGMNTEAFF. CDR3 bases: TGTGCCAGCAGCTTGGTTGGCGGGATGAACACTGAAGCTTTCTTT.

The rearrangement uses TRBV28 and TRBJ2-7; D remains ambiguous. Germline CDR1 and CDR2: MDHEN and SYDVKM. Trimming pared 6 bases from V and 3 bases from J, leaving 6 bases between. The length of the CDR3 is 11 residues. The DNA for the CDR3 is TGTGCCAGCAGCGCCTTCTACGAGCAGTACTTC. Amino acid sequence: CASSAFYEQYF. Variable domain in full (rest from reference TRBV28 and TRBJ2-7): DVKVTQSSRYLVKRTGEKVFLECVQDMDHENMFWYRQDPGLGLRLIYFSYDVKMKEKGDIPEGYSVSREKKERFSLILESASTNQTSMYLCASSAFYEQYFGPGTRLTVT.

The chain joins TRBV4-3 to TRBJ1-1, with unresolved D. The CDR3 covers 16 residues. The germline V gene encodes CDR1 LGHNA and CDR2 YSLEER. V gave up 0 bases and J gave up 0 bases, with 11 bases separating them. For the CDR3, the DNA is TGCGCCAGCAGCCAAGATAAGTGGAACATGAACACTGAAGCTTTCTTT. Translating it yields CASSQDKWNMNTEAFF.

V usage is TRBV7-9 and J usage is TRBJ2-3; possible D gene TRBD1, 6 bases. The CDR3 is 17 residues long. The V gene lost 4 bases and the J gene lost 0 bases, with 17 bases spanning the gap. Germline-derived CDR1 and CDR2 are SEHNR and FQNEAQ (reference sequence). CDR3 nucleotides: TGTGCCAGCAGCTACCGACAGGACCTTACTAGCACAGATACGCAGTATTTT. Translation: CASSYRQDLTSTDTQYF.

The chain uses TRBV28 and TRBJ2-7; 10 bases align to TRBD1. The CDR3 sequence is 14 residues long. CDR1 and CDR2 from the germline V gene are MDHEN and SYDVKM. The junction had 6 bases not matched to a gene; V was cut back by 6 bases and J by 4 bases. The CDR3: CASRPPGQGYEQYF. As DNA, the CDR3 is TGTGCCAGCAGACCCCCGGGACAGGGGTACGAGCAGTACTTC. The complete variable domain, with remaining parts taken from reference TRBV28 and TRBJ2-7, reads DVKVTQSSRYLVKRTGEKVFLECVQDMDHENMFWYRQDPGLGLRLIYFSYDVKMKEKGDIPEGYSVSREKKERFSLILESASTNQTSMYLCASRPPGQGYEQYFGPGTRLTVT.

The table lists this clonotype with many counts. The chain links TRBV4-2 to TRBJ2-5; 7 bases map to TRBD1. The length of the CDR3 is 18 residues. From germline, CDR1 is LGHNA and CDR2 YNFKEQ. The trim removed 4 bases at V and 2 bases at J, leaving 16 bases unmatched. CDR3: CASSLQGPLGNDQETQYF. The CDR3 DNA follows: TGTGCCAGCAGCCTACAGGGGCCACTTGGTAACGATCAAGAGACCCAGTACTTC.

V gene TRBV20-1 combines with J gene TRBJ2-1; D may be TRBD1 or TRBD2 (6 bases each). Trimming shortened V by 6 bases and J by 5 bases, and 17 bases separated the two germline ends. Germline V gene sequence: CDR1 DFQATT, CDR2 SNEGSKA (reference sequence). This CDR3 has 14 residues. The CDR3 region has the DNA TGCAGTGCCCCAAACGGGGGCTGGGACAATGAGCAGTTCTTC. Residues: CSAPNGGWDNEQFF.

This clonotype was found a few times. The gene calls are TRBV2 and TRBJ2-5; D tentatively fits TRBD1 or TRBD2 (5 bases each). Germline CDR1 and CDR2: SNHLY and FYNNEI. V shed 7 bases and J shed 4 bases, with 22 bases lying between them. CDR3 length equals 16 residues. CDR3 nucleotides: TGTGCCAGCATATATTTAACCGGGACCCAAGGAGAGACCCAGTACTTC. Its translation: CASIYLTGTQGETQYF.

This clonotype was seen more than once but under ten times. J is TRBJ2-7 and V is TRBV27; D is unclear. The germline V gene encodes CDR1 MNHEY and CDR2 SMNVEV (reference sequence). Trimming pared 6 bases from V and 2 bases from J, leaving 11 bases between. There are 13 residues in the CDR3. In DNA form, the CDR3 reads TGTGCCAGCAGCGTCGGGTACGCCTACGAGCAGTACTTC. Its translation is CASSVGYAYEQYF.

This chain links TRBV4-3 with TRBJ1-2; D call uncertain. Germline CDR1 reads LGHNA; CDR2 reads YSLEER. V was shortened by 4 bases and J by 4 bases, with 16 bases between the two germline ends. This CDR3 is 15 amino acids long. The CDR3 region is CASSPSSLQSYGYTF. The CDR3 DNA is TGCGCCAGCAGCCCGAGCTCCCTACAATCCTATGGCTACACCTTC.

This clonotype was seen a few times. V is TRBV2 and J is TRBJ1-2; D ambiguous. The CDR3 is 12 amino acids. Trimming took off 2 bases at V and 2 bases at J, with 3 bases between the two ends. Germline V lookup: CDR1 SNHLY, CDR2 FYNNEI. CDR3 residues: CASSEKNYGYTF. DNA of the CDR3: TGTGCCAGCAGTGAAAAGAACTATGGCTACACCTTC.